This T cell receptor (beta chain) comes out of a study of long-term antiretroviral therapy in people with HIV. Study at large: Specimens dating back about a decade before the 2015 immediate-ART recommendation are the oldest included.

The ends were cut back, 3 bases at V and 2 bases at J, with 16 bases in the middle. The germline gives CDR1 MDHEN, CDR2 SYDVKM. CDR3 length: 16 residues. Runs used v3.0 of the immunoSEQ assay and were done at survey level. This table comes from immunoSEQ multiplex PCR, and its TCRdb copy is limited to in-frame clones, with some not included. This table has some 21,000 clones, more than 75% appearing once. The source material was unsorted PBMCs, sampled 2.3 years after starting antiretroviral therapy. This sequence joins TRBV28 and TRBJ2-5; no clear D gene. The receptor was derived from a man in his fifties or sixties with HIV. The DNA for the CDR3 is TGTGCCAGCAGTTTGCTGGGTAGTGGCCGGCAAGAGACCCAGTACTTC. Its translation: CASSLLGSGRQETQYF.